The 11 T cell receptor beta chains given below trace back to one sample, sequenced in a study of blood T cells in healthy people across ages. Sample-barcoded 5' priming and a J-beta primer mix drove a second PCR of roughly 7 to 11 cycles. A single record per CDR3 protein comes from TCRdb applying MiXCR to the 5' RACE reads. The table includes 600,000 to 800,000 distinct CDR3 sequences, approximately 52% detected once. Sequencing used blood. All receptors derive from a woman older than 75 in good health.

V gene TRBV3-1 combines with J gene TRBJ1-4; 10 nucleotides match TRBD1. V shed 3 bases, J shed 8 bases, and the junction held 3 bases outside the gene matches. Germline CDR1 reads LGHDT; CDR2 reads YNNKEL (reference sequence). This CDR3 comprises 14 residues. In DNA form, the CDR3 reads TGTGCCAGCAGCCACGGGACAGGGGAGGAAAAACTGTTTTTT. It yields the protein CASSHGTGEEKLFF. Drawing the rest from reference TRBV3-1 and TRBJ1-4, the complete variable domain is DTAVSQTPKYLVTQMGNDKSIKCEQNLGHDTMYWYKQDSKKFLKIMFSYNNKELIINETVPNRFSPKSPDKAHLNLHINSLELGDSAVYFCASSHGTGEEKLFFGSGTQLSVL.

This clonotype appeared many times. The chain is built from TRBV5-1 and TRBJ2-7; no firm D call. This CDR3 contains 12 residues. Between the trimmed V and J ends, which lost 2 bases and 6 bases, there was a span of 9 bases. Germline CDR1 reads SGHRS; CDR2 reads YFSETQ. CDR3 nucleotides: TGCGCCAGCAGCTTCATGTTAGGCGAGCAGTACTTC. It specifies CASSFMLGEQYF.

The rearrangement uses TRBV20-1 and TRBJ1-2, with 9 bases fitting TRBD1. CDR1 is DFQATT and CDR2 is SNEGSKA in the germline V gene (reference sequence). This CDR3 has 17 residues. Unmatched junction bases numbered 16, after V lost 0 bases and J lost 8 bases. As DNA, the CDR3 is TGCAGTGCTAGAGATGGAGTGACAGGGGGGGCCTATATGGGCTACACCTTC. Translating gives CSARDGVTGGAYMGYTF.

This clonotype was seen a few times. The chain employs TRBV7-2 and TRBJ2-7; 9 nucleotides align to TRBD2. Looked up from germline, CDR1 is SGHTA and CDR2 is FQGNSA. CDR3 length: 18 amino acids. Losses at the gene ends were 8 bases for V and 0 bases for J; bases not matched to a gene: 17. The CDR3 here is CASASETSGMTLSYEQYF. The CDR3 region has the DNA TGTGCCAGCGCGTCGGAGACTAGCGGAATGACTCTCTCCTACGAGCAGTACTTC.

This clonotype was picked up a small number of times. This chain uses TRBV21-1 with TRBJ2-1; the table calls TRBD2, which could not be checked here. TRBV21-1 is a pseudogene segment. The CDR3 runs 15 residues. The CDR3 nucleotides are TGTGCCAGCAGCAAGACTAGCGGAACCTACAATGAGCAGTTCTTC. This codes for CASSKTSGTYNEQFF.

As for this clonotype: One end of the junction fails to match germline, which may point to a read error. CDR3 region: CTSSTGDRETQYF. CDR3 in DNA: TGTACCAGCAGCACGGGAGATCGGGAGACCCAGTACTTC. J is TRBJ2-5 and V is TRBV3-1; tentative D call: TRBD2 (6 bases). Looked up from germline, CDR1 is LGHDT and CDR2 is YNNKEL (reference sequence). CDR3 length equals 13 residues.

The count of this clonotype is one. This may arise from a read error, as a much more abundant clone is one base away. The genes are TRBV27 and TRBJ2-7; D might be TRBD2 (6 bases). Trimming removed 0 bases from V and 10 bases from J, with 22 bases in between. This CDR3 comprises 16 residues. The germline V gene has CDR1 MNHEY and CDR2 SMNVEV (reference sequence). CDR3 nucleotides: TGTGCCAGCAGTTTATCGGGGCAGCTACGGGGGTCACCCCAGTACTTC. Its translation: CASSLSGQLRGSPQYF.

The J gene is TRBJ1-1, the V gene TRBV5-5; D not certain. The CDR3 contains 15 residues. CDR1 is SGHKS, CDR2 YYEKEE, per germline (reference sequence). The V end lost 4 bases, the J end lost 3 bases, and 16 bases lay between the germline ends. Here the CDR3 reads CASSPIRRADTEAFF. CDR3 DNA: TGTGCCAGCAGCCCCATAAGGAGGGCGGACACTGAAGCTTTCTTT.

The V and J genes are TRBV15 and TRBJ2-3; 9 nucleotides align to TRBD2. Germline CDR1 and CDR2: LNHNV and YYDKDF (reference sequence). With 3 bases clipped from V and 5 bases from J, the junction kept 9 bases outside the gene matches. This CDR3 region has 16 residues. CDR3 region: CATSRGVAGVGDTQYF. The CDR3 DNA sequence: TGTGCCACCAGCAGGGGGGTAGCGGGAGTCGGAGATACGCAGTATTTT. Using reference TRBV15 and TRBJ2-3 for the parts outside the CDR3, the full variable domain is DAMVIQNPRYQVTQFGKPVTLSCSQTLNHNVMYWYQQKSSQAPKLLFHYYDKDFNNEADTPDNFQSRRPNTSFCFLDIRSPGLGDTAMYLCATSRGVAGVGDTQYFGPGTRLTVL.

This chain joins TRBV27 and TRBJ2-3; TRBD2 matches 9 bases. Germline V gene lookup returns CDR1 MNHEY and CDR2 SMNVEV (reference sequence). This CDR3 comprises 17 residues. Germline trimming cut 3 bases from V and 1 base from J; bases unmatched to any gene: 8. CDR3 in amino acids: CASSFLAGALGTDTQYF. The CDR3 coding sequence is TGTGCCAGCAGTTTTTTAGCGGGAGCCCTCGGCACAGATACGCAGTATTTT.

This clonotype has just a few counts. The chain joins TRBV20-1 to TRBJ1-6; D uncertain. The CDR3 is 17 residues long. Trimming shortened V by 4 bases and J by 8 bases, and 24 bases separated the two germline ends. Germline-derived CDR1 and CDR2 are DFQATT and SNEGSKA (reference sequence). The CDR3 sequence is CSANHNSGVLGYSPLHF. In DNA form, the CDR3 reads TGCAGTGCTAATCATAATTCCGGGGTATTGGGGTATTCACCCCTCCACTTT.